Shown below are 3 T cell receptor beta chains from a single sample sequenced in a study of T cells in Graves' hyperthyroidism and ophthalmopathy. Researchers took RNA transcripts and amplified the TCR beta CDR3 regions from them. The primer set for the first-round RT-PCR of the TCR CDR3 was HTBI. MiXCR was run by TCRdb on the multiplex PCR reads, yielding one entry per CDR3 protein. The data show 380,000 or so distinct CDR3 sequences, about 14% seen once. Sequencing was performed on blood. The receptor set was obtained from a man aged 25 to 45 with Graves' hyperthyroidism that later progressed to Graves' ophthalmopathy.

This clonotype was detected ten times or more. The genes are TRBV6-5 and TRBJ1-1; D gene uncertain. Deletions cut 2 bases from V and 1 base from J, with 5 bases between. The CDR3 is 13 residues long. The germline V gene encodes CDR1 MNHEY and CDR2 SVGAGI. The CDR3 nucleotides read TGTGCCAGCAGTTACAACGCGAACACTGAAGCTTTCTTT. Protein sequence: CASSYNANTEAFF.

This clonotype appeared once. A read error may be the cause here, since a much bigger clone is one base away. The chain recombines TRBV20-1 with TRBJ1-1; D remains unclear. This CDR3 contains 14 residues. The germline V gene has CDR1 DFQATT and CDR2 SNEGSKA (reference sequence). The DNA for the CDR3 is TGCAGCGTTCGACCCGTAGAACCGAACACTGAAGCTTTCTTT. This encodes CSVRPVEPNTEAFF.

A few counts support this clonotype. The chain combines TRBV18 with TRBJ1-5; D is unresolved. The V end lost 3 bases, the J end lost 8 bases, and 11 bases lay between the germline ends. CDR3 size: 13 residues. Germline V CDR1 and CDR2: KGHSH, LQKENI. The CDR3 region has the DNA TGTGCCAGCTCACCCGAGGTTGCGGAGCCCCAGCATTTT. It yields the protein CASSPEVAEPQHF.